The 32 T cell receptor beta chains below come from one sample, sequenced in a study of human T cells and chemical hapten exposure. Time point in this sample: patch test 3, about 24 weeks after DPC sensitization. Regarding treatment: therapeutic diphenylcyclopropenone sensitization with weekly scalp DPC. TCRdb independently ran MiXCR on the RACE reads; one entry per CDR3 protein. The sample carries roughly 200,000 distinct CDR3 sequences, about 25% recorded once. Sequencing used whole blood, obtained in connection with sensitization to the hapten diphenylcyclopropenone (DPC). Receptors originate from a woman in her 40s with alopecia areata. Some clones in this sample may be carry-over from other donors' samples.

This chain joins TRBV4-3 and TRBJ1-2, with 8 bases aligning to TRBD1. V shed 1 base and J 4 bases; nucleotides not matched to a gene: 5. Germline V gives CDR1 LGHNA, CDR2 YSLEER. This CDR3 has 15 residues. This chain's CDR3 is CASSQVAGGVYGYTF. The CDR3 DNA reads TGCGCCAGCAGCCAAGTCGCAGGGGGCGTCTATGGCTACACCTTC.

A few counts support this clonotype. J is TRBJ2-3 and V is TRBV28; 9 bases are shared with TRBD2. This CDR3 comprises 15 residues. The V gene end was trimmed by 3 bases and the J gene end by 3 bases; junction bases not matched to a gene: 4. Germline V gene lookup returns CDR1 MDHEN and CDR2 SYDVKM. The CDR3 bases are TGTGCCAGCAGTTTTAGCGCGGGAGGGACAGATACGCAGTATTTT. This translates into CASSFSAGGTDTQYF.

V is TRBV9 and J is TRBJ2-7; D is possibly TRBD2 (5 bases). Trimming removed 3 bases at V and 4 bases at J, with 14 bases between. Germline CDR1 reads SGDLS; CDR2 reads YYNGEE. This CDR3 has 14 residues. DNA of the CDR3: TGTGCCAGCAGCGATCCTAGCCGAGGGTACGAGCAGTACTTC. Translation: CASSDPSRGYEQYF.

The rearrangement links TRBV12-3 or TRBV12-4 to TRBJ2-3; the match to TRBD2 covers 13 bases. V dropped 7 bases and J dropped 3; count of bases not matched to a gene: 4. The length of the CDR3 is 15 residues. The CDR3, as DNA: TGTGCCAGCACCCGGGGACTAGCGGGGACAGATACGCAGTATTTT. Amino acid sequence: CASTRGLAGTDTQYF.

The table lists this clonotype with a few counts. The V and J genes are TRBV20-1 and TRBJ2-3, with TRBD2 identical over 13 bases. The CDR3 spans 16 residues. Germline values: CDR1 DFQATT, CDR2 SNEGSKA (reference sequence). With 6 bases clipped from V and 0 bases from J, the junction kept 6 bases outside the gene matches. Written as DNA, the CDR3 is TGCAGTGCCCCGAGACTAGCGGGAGGCAGCACAGATACGCAGTATTTT. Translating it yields CSAPRLAGGSTDTQYF.

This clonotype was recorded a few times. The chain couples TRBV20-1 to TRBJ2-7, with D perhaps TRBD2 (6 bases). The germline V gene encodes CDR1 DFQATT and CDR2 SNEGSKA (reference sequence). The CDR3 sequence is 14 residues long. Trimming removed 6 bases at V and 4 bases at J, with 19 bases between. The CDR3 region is CSARPSGGAYEQYF. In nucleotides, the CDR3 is TGCAGTGCGCGCCCCTCCGGGGGAGCGTACGAGCAGTACTTC.

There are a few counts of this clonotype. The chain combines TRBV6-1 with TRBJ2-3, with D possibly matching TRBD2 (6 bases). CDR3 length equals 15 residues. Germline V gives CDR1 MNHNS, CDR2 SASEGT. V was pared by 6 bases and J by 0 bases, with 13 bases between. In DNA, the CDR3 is TGTGCCAGCAGGGACGGGGGAACTAGCACAGATACGCAGTATTTT. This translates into CASRDGGTSTDTQYF.

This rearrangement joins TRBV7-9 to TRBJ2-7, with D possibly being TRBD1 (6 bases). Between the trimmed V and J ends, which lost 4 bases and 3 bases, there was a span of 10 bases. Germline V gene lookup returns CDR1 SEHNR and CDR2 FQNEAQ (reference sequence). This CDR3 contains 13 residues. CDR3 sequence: CASSSMDSYEQYF. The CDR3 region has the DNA TGTGCCAGCAGCTCCATGGACAGCTACGAGCAGTACTTC.

DNA of the CDR3: TGTGCCAGCAGTAACCTCCATTCACCCCTCCACTTT. This gives the protein CASSNLHSPLHF. This sequence joins TRBV6-5 and TRBJ1-6; the D is unclear. The ends were cut back, 5 bases at V and 8 bases at J, with 7 bases in the middle. Looked up from germline, CDR1 is MNHEY and CDR2 is SVGAGI. The CDR3 spans 12 residues.

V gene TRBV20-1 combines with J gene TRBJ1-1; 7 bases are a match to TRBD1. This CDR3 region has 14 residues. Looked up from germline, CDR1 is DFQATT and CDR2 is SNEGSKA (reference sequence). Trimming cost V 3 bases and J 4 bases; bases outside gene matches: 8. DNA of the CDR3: TGCAGTGCTAGGACACAGGGGTTTGGCACTGAAGCTTTCTTT. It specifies CSARTQGFGTEAFF.

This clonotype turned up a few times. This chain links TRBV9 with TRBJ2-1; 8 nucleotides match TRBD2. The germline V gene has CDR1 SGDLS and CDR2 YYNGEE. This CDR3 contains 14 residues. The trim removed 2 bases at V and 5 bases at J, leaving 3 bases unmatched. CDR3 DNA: TGTGCCAGCAGCGTTTTAGCGGGAAACAATGAGCAGTTCTTC. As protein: CASSVLAGNNEQFF.

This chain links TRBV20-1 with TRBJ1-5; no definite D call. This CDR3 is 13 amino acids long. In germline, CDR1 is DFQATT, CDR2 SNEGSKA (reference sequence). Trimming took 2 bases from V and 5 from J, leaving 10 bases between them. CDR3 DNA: TGCAGTGCTAGAAGTGCAGTCGATCAGCCCCAGCATTTT. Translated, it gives CSARSAVDQPQHF.

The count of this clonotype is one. The chain's CDR3 is CASSAPMGPYEQYF. DNA of the CDR3: TGTGCCAGCAGTGCCCCGATGGGTCCCTACGAGCAGTACTTC. The chain has TRBV6-1 and TRBJ2-7; D gene ambiguous. The CDR3 extends over 14 amino acids. CDR1 and CDR2 (germline): MNHNS, SASEGT. V was trimmed by 4 bases and J by 2 bases, leaving 12 bases between them.

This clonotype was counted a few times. CDR3 sequence (DNA): TGTGCCAGCAGCTTGTTAGCCGGGACAGACCAAGAGACCCAGTACTTC. Protein product: CASSLLAGTDQETQYF. The chain links TRBV5-6 to TRBJ2-5; TRBD1 agrees at 7 bases. The CDR3 covers 16 residues. The V gene end was trimmed by 1 base and the J gene end by 0 bases; junction bases not matched to a gene: 6. The germline V gene encodes CDR1 SGHDT and CDR2 YYEEEE.

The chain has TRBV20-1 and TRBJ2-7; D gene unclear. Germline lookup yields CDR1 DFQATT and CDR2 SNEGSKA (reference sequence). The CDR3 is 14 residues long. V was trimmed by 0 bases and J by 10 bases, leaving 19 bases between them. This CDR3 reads CSARDYQAGELQYF. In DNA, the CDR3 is TGCAGTGCTAGAGATTATCAGGCAGGCGAACTTCAGTACTTC.

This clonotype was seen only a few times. The CDR3 coding sequence is TGCAGCGTTGATTTTCAGGGGGCCTATGGCTACACCTTC. Encoded protein: CSVDFQGAYGYTF. V is TRBV29-1 and J is TRBJ1-2; 8 bases map to TRBD1. Germline CDR1 reads SQVTM; CDR2 reads ANQGSEA. V was pared by 3 bases and J by 4 bases, with 4 bases of the junction left unmatched. The CDR3 covers 13 residues.

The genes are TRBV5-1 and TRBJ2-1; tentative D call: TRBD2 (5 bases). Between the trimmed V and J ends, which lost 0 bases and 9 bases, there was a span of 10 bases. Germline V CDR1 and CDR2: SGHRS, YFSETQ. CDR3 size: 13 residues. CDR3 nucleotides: TGCGCCAGCAGCTTGGTGGGAGAGGGTGAGCAGTTCTTC. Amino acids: CASSLVGEGEQFF. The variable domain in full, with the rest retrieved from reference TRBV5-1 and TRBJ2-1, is KAGVTQTPRYLIKTRGQQVTLSCSPISGHRSVSWYQQTPGQGLQFLFEYFSETQRNKGNFPGRFSGRQFSNSRSEMNVSTLELGDSALYLCASSLVGEGEQFFGPGTRLTVL.

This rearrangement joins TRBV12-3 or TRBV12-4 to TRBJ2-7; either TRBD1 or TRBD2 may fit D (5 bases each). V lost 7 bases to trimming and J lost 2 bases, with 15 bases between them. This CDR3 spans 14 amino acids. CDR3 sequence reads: CASKTGHGAYEQYF. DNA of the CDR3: TGTGCCAGCAAAACGGGGCACGGGGCCTACGAGCAGTACTTC.

Written as DNA, the CDR3 is TGTGCCAGCAGCCCCAGCATTCATGGGGCCAATCAGCCCCAGCATTTT. This codes for CASSPSIHGANQPQHF. This chain uses TRBV7-6 with TRBJ1-5, with TRBD1 as a possible D gene (5 bases). The germline V and J ends were trimmed by 5 bases and 3 bases, with 17 bases remaining between them. This CDR3 region has 16 residues. CDR1 and CDR2 from the germline V gene are SGHVS and FNYEAQ.

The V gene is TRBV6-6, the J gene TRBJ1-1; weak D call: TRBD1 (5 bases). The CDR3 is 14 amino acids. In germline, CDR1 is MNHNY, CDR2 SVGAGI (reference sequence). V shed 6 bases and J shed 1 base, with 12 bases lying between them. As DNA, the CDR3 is TGTGCCAGCAGCCAGGGACGACAGAACACTGAAGCTTTCTTT. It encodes CASSQGRQNTEAFF.

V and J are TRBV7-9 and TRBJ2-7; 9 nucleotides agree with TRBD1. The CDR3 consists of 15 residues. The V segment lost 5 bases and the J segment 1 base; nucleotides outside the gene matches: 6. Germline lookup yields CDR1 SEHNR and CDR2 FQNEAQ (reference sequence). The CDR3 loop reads CASSGGTGMSYEQYF. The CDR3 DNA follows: TGTGCCAGCAGCGGAGGGACAGGGATGTCCTACGAGCAGTACTTC. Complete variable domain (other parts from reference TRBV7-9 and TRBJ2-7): DTGVSQNPRHKITKRGQNVTFRCDPISEHNRLYWYRQTLGQGPEFLTYFQNEAQLEKSRLLSDRFSAERPKGSFSTLEIQRTEQGDSAMYLCASSGGTGMSYEQYFGPGTRLTVT.

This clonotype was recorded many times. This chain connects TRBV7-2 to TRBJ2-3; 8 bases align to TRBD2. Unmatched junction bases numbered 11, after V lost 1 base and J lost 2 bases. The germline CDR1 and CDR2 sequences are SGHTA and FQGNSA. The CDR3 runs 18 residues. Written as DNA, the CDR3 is TGTGCCAGCAGCTTAGAGGGGACTAGGACGGTCTCCACAGATACGCAGTATTTT. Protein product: CASSLEGTRTVSTDTQYF.

CDR3 in DNA: TGTGCCACCAGTGATTTAGAGGGCGGGGAGCTGTTTTTT. Protein: CATSDLEGGELFF. The chain couples TRBV24-1 to TRBJ2-2; tentative D call: TRBD2 (5 bases). CDR3 length: 13 amino acids. V dropped 1 base and J dropped 7 bases, with 6 bases sitting between them. In germline, CDR1 is KGHDR, CDR2 SFDVKD.

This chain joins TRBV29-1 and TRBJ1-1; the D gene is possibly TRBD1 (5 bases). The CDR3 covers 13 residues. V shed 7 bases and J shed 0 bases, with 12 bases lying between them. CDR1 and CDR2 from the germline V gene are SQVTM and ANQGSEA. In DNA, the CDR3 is TGCAGCGCGACAGTCAACATGAACACTGAAGCTTTCTTT. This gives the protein CSATVNMNTEAFF.

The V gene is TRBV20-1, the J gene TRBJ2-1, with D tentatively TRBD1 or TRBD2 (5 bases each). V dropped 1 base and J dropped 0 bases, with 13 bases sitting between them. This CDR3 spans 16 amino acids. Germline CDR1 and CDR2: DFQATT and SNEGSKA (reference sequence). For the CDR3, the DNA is TGCAGTGCTAGAGCCTCGGGGCTTTTCTCCTACAATGAGCAGTTCTTC. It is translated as CSARASGLFSYNEQFF.

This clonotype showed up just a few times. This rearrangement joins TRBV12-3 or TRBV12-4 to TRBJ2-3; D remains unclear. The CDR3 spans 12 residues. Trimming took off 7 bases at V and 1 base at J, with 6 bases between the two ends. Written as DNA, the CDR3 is TGTGCCAGCACTAGGGGCACAGATACGCAGTATTTT. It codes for CASTRGTDTQYF.

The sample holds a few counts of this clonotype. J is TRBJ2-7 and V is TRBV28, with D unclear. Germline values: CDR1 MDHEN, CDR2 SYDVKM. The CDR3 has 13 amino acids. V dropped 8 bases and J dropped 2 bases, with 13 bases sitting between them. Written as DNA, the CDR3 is TGTGCCAGCCACCCCGGACGCCCCTACGAGCAGTACTTC. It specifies CASHPGRPYEQYF.

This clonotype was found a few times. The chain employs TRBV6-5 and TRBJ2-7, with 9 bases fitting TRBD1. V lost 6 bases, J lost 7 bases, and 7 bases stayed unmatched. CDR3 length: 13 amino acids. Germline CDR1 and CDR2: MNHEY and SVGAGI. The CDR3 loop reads CASRQGAPGEQYF. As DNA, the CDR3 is TGTGCCAGCAGACAGGGGGCACCGGGGGAGCAGTACTTC.

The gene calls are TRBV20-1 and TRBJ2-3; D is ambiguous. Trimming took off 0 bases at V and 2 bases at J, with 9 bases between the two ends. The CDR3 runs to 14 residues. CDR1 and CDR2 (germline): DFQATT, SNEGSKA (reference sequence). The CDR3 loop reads CSARDLEYTDTQYF. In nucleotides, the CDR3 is TGCAGTGCTAGAGATCTAGAATACACAGATACGCAGTATTTT.

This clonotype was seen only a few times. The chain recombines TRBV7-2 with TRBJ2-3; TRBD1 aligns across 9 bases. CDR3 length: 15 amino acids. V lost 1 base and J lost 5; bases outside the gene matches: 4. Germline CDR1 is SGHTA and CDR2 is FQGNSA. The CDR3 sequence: CASSLVGTGKDTQYF. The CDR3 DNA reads TGTGCCAGCAGCTTAGTGGGGACAGGGAAAGATACGCAGTATTTT.

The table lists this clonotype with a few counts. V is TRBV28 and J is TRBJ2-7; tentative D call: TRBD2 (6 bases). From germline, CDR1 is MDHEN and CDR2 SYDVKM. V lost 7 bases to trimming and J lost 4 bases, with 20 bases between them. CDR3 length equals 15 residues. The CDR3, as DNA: TGTGCCAGCACCCTAGGAGGGACGGGGACGTACGAGCAGTACTTC. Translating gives CASTLGGTGTYEQYF.

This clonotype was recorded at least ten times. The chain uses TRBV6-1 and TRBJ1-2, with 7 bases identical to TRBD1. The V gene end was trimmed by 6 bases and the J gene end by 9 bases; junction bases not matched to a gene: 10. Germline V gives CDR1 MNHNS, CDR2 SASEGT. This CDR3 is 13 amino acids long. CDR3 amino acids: CASRGDSLPRYTF. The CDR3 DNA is TGTGCCAGCAGAGGGGACAGCCTACCCCGCTACACCTTC.